Sequencing of this TCR beta chain was carried out in a study of blood T cell repertoires in COVID-19. This clone was seen once. The CDR3 has 16 amino acids. CDR1 is SNHLY, CDR2 FYNNEI, per germline. The V segment lost 4 bases and the J segment 3 bases; nucleotides outside the gene matches: 8. Source study methods: Estimation of nucleated cell counts was performed using reference gene primer amplification. Clones were read by immunoSEQ multiplex PCR, and TCRdb kept only the in-frame ones, dropping some. The DNA gave D and trimming, while V, J and clone size come from that table. The sample shows roughly 300,000 clones, 87% of them seen only once.

Sequences were obtained from peripheral blood. This sequence joins TRBV2 and TRBJ1-5; the match to TRBD1 covers 8 bases. This TCR was recovered from a woman aged 45 to 65 who had recovered from COVID-19. CDR3 sequence: CASSGSGGPDNQPQHF. CDR3 nucleotides: TGTGCCAGCAGTGGTTCAGGGGGCCCAGACAATCAGCCCCAGCATTTT.